This T cell receptor beta chain originates from a study of cytomegalovirus exposure and HLA in healthy donors. Details on this clone: The antigen is not known.

The V and J ends lost 3 bases and 7 bases respectively, with 16 bases between them. CDR1 and CDR2 (germline): LNHDA, SQIVND (reference sequence). The CDR3 contains 15 residues. Amplification used 60 Vbeta primers and 13 Jbeta primers. Method: immunoSEQ multiplex PCR; TCRdb's copy keeps in-frame clones and lacks some. The repertoire holds around 130,000 clones, roughly 83% seen once, with roughly 2% in the top ten. Study-level results: Apparent HLA restriction characterized most CMV-associated TCR beta chains in a later analysis. As a later analysis revealed, the rate of TCR association differed by HLA locus, with DRB1 most and HLA-C fewest. Association of a missense DCLRE1C variant with TCR beta V- and J-gene trimming was reported in a later analysis.

The material sequenced was PBMCs. The receptor was isolated from a man between 18 and 35 years old in good health and CMV-seronegative. The J gene is TRBJ2-1, the V gene TRBV19; no clear D. The CDR3 sequence is CASSIRIPEKNEQFF. The CDR3 DNA sequence: TGTGCCAGTAGTATCAGGATTCCCGAAAAAAATGAGCAGTTCTTC. The variable domain in full, completed from reference TRBV19 and TRBJ2-1, reads DGGITQSPKYLFRKEGQNVTLSCEQNLNHDAMYWYRQDPGQGLRLIYYSQIVNDFQKGDIAEGYSVSREKKESFPLTVTSAQKNPTAFYLCASSIRIPEKNEQFFGPGTRLTVL.